The next 15 T cell receptor beta chains were all read from a single sample in a study of Graves' ophthalmopathy and Graves' hyperthyroidism (dated by TCRdb to 2016 to 2018). Data came from an Illumina HiSeq 2000. For repertoire sequencing, TCR beta CDR3 regions were amplified from RNA transcripts. The first round of RT-PCR was done with HTBI primers and the Qiagen OneStep RT-PCR kit, and was followed by a second round of multiplex PCR, then size selection and purification. In TCRdb, the public reads were trimmed at Q25 with fastp and aligned with MiXCR, with productive beta chains retained. Each entry is one CDR3 protein sequence, shown with its most common DNA and genes. Recorded for this sample are about 640,000 distinct CDR3 sequences; roughly 41% of them occurred a single time. Of the sample, 3.3% falls within the top ten clones. Sequencing was performed on peripheral blood. These receptors were taken from an adult man with Graves' ophthalmopathy.

J is TRBJ2-5 and V is TRBV25-1, with TRBD1 matching 9 bases. V was pared by 8 bases and J by 5 bases, with 6 bases of the junction left unmatched. Germline loops: CDR1 MGHDK, CDR2 SYGVNS. The CDR3 runs to 13 residues. The CDR3 DNA reads as TGTGCCAGCGGGGACAGGGCCGGGGAGACCCAGTACTTC. Amino acids: CASGDRAGETQYF.

This clonotype was picked up many times. V gene TRBV19 combines with J gene TRBJ1-2, with D unresolved. Trimming removed 2 bases at V and 7 bases at J, with 11 bases between. The CDR3 covers 13 residues. Germline CDR1 and CDR2: LNHDA and SQIVND (reference sequence). CDR3 nucleotides: TGTGCCAGTAGTATACGGAATTCGGGTGGCTACACCTTC. It specifies CASSIRNSGGYTF.

This clonotype was recorded a few times. The chain carries TRBV14 and TRBJ1-2; a possible D gene is TRBD1 (6 bases). Per germline, CDR1 SGHDN and CDR2 FVKESK. This CDR3 has 15 amino acids. Deletions cut 0 bases from V and 4 bases from J, with 12 bases between. CDR3 sequence: CASSQDAGGGYGYTF. In DNA, the CDR3 is TGTGCCAGCAGCCAAGATGCGGGGGGCGGCTATGGCTACACCTTC.

This clonotype was counted many times. The chain uses TRBV25-1 and TRBJ1-2, with D maybe TRBD1 (6 bases). The CDR3 consists of 14 residues. Trimming removed 3 bases from V and 3 bases from J, with 11 bases in between. Germline-derived CDR1 and CDR2 are MGHDK and SYGVNS. CDR3: CASSDTQGYYGYTF. CDR3 bases: TGTGCCAGCAGTGACACACAGGGTTACTATGGCTACACCTTC.

Here the CDR3 DNA reads TGCGCCAGCAGCTTGGACCTAGCGGGAGGGAGGCGGAACACCGGGGAGCTGTTTTTT. Translated, it gives CASSLDLAGGRRNTGELFF. The gene calls are TRBV5-1 and TRBJ2-2; 12 nucleotides agree with TRBD2. The V gene end was trimmed by 0 bases and the J gene end by 1 base; junction bases not matched to a gene: 7. This CDR3 is built from 19 residues. Germline V gene sequence: CDR1 SGHRS, CDR2 YFSETQ. Drawing the rest from reference TRBV5-1 and TRBJ2-2, the complete variable domain is KAGVTQTPRYLIKTRGQQVTLSCSPISGHRSVSWYQQTPGQGLQFLFEYFSETQRNKGNFPGRFSGRQFSNSRSEMNVSTLELGDSALYLCASSLDLAGGRRNTGELFFGEGSRLTVL.

For this clonotype: Possible read error: a much larger clone is one base away. The rearrangement joins TRBV7-2 to TRBJ1-4, with D possibly TRBD1 on 6 matching bases. The CDR3 contains 16 residues. CDR1 and CDR2 from the germline V gene are SGHTA and FQGNSA. The V gene lost 5 bases and the J gene lost 0 bases, with 13 bases spanning the gap. The CDR3 here is CASSPGHSTTNEKLFF. The CDR3 DNA is TGTGCCAGCAGCCCGGGACACTCTACAACTAATGAAAAACTGTTTTTT.

In nucleotides, the CDR3 is TGCGCCAGCAGCCAAGTTATTGCTAGGACAGGGGGATCCTACGAGCAGTACTTC. It is translated as CASSQVIARTGGSYEQYF. V is TRBV4-3 and J is TRBJ2-7, with 10 bases that match TRBD1. J was trimmed by 1 base and V by 1 base; bases with no gene match: 10. CDR3 size: 18 residues. Germline V gene lookup returns CDR1 LGHNA and CDR2 YSLEER.

This clonotype was found a few times. V is TRBV28 and J is TRBJ2-5; D remains ambiguous. Germline V lookup: CDR1 MDHEN, CDR2 SYDVKM. V lost 7 bases to trimming and J lost 4 bases, with 16 bases between them. The CDR3 is made up of 14 amino acids. CDR3 in DNA: TGTGCCAGCAAGGAGCCGGGCGGTGGAGAGACCCAGTACTTC. Its translation is CASKEPGGGETQYF.

The chain links TRBV19 to TRBJ1-1, with D perhaps matching TRBD1 (5 bases). The V end was cut by 10 bases, the J end by 3 bases, with 12 bases between. This CDR3 region has 12 residues. In germline, CDR1 is LNHDA, CDR2 SQIVND (reference sequence). CDR3 region: CAIPGGDTEAFF. CDR3 DNA: TGTGCCATACCGGGGGGGGACACTGAAGCTTTCTTT.

This chain connects TRBV24-1 to TRBJ1-2, with D perhaps TRBD1 (5 bases). Germline V lookup: CDR1 KGHDR, CDR2 SFDVKD. This CDR3 spans 15 amino acids. DNA for the CDR3: TGTGCTAGAGATCAGGGACGTGCAGAGAGCTATGGCTACACCTTC. It codes for CARDQGRAESYGYTF.

Ten or more counts support this clonotype. This sequence joins TRBV7-8 and TRBJ2-2; a possible D gene is TRBD2 (6 bases). CDR3 length: 14 residues. The germline gives CDR1 SGHVS, CDR2 FQNEAQ. V was trimmed by 8 bases and J by 3 bases, leaving 13 bases between them. CDR3 bases: TGTGCCAGCCCCCGGACTACCGACACCGGGGAGCTGTTTTTT. It is translated as CASPRTTDTGELFF.

A word on this clonotype: One junction end does not reproduce the germline sequence, and a read error may be involved. The chain carries TRBV19 and TRBJ1-2; unclear D gene. This CDR3 is 12 amino acids long. The V gene's germline CDR1 is LNHDA and CDR2 SQIVND (reference sequence). The CDR3: CDSSIESYGYTF. The CDR3 coding sequence is TGTGACAGTAGTATAGAATCCTATGGCTACACCTTC. Full variable domain (outside the CDR3, taken from reference TRBV19 and TRBJ1-2): DGGITQSPKYLFRKEGQNVTLSCEQNLNHDAMYWYRQDPGQGLRLIYYSQIVNDFQKGDIAEGYSVSREKKESFPLTVTSAQKNPTAFYLCDSSIESYGYTFGSGTRLTVV.

The V call is TRBV5-1, the J call TRBJ2-7, with D perhaps assigned TRBD1 or TRBD2 (5 bases each). Germline CDR1 SGHRS, CDR2 YFSETQ. Trimming shortened V by 0 bases and J by 5 bases, and 21 bases separated the two germline ends. The CDR3 has 17 residues. CDR3 loop: CASSLAGTHRGVHEQYF. CDR3 bases: TGCGCCAGCAGCTTGGCCGGGACCCACAGAGGGGTCCACGAGCAGTACTTC.

The V gene is TRBV10-2, the J gene TRBJ1-6; 11 bases agree with TRBD1. Unmatched junction bases numbered 7, after V lost 8 bases and J lost 7 bases. This CDR3 contains 15 residues. The germline V gene has CDR1 WSHSY and CDR2 SAAADI. In DNA, the CDR3 is TGCGCCAGCCAGGCCCGGGACAGGGGGAATTCACCCCTCCACTTT. The encoded protein is CASQARDRGNSPLHF.

As regards this clonotype: One end of the junction is discordant with germline, which a read error may explain. This chain joins TRBV6-4 and TRBJ2-5; 8 bases align to TRBD1. Germline V CDR1 and CDR2: MRHNA, SNTAGT. This CDR3 has 15 amino acids. The CDR3 spells CATSAATGAGETQYF. The CDR3 DNA follows: TGTGCCACCAGTGCCGCGACAGGGGCCGGGGAGACCCAGTACTTC.